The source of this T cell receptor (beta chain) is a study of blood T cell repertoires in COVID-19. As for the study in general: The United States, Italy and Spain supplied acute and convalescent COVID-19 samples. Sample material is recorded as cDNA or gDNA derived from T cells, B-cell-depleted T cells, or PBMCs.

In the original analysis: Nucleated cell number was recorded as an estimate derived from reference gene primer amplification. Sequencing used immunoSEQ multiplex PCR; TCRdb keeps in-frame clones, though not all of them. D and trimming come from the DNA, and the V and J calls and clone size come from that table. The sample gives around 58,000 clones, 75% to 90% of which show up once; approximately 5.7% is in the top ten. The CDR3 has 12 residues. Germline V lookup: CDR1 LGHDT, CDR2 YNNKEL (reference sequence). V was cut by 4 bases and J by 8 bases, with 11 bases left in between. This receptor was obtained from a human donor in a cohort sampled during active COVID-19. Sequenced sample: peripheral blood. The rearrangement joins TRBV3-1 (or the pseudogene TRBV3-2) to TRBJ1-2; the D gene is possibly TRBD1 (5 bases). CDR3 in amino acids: CASSLTGAGYTF. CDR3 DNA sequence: TGTGCCAGCAGCCTCACAGGTGCGGGCTACACCTTC.